The 18 T cell receptor beta chains below all came from one sample that was sequenced in a study of type 1 regulatory T cells. Findings of the study overall: Tr1 cells had a more restricted TCR repertoire than non-Tr1 cells.

These receptors are not linked to any known antigen. TCRdb ran MiXCR on the reads and lists one entry per CDR3 protein. The sample has about 69,000 distinct CDR3 sequences, roughly 20% seen once. The specimen was cultured type 1 regulatory T (Tr1) cells, either the whole culture or a sorted fraction (not recorded which). The receptors were sampled from a human donor in good health.

This clonotype was picked up a small number of times. V is TRBV10-3 and J is TRBJ2-2; TRBD2 agrees at 13 bases. Unmatched junction bases numbered 5, after V lost 7 bases and J lost 6 bases. The CDR3 has 15 residues. Germline assignment: CDR1 ENHRY and CDR2 SYGVKD. This CDR3 reads CAITGLAGEAGELFF. DNA for the CDR3: TGTGCCATCACCGGACTAGCGGGAGAAGCCGGGGAGCTGTTTTTT.

The V call is TRBV6-1, the J call TRBJ2-1, with D possibly matching TRBD1 (6 bases). V was shortened by 8 bases and J by 7 bases, with 15 bases between the two germline ends. Germline values: CDR1 MNHNS, CDR2 SASEGT. The CDR3 extends over 13 amino acids. CDR3 in amino acids: CASVLDRKNEQFF. Here the CDR3 DNA reads TGTGCCAGCGTCTTGGACAGAAAGAATGAGCAGTTCTTC.

This clonotype was counted ten times or more. V gene TRBV27 combines with J gene TRBJ2-2; possibly TRBD1 or TRBD2 for D (5 bases each). Germline loops: CDR1 MNHEY, CDR2 SMNVEV (reference sequence). V was trimmed by 6 bases and J by 6 bases, leaving 11 bases between them. The CDR3 totals 13 residues. CDR3: CASSGTGPGELFF. As DNA, the CDR3 is TGTGCCAGCAGCGGGACGGGGCCCGGGGAGCTGTTTTTT.

Points on this clonotype: Compared with germline, one end of the junction differs, possibly owing to a read error. This chain connects TRBV5-6 to TRBJ2-7; D might be TRBD2 (6 bases). The CDR3 is 15 residues long. Per germline, CDR1 SGHDT and CDR2 YYEEEE. For the CDR3, the DNA is TGTGCCGGCAGCTTGGAGAAGGGAGGTACCTACGAGCAGTACTTC. Its translation is CAGSLEKGGTYEQYF. Based on the CDR3 plus reference TRBV5-6 and TRBJ2-7, the full variable domain is DAGVTQSPTHLIKTRGQQVTLRCSPKSGHDTVSWYQQALGQGPQFIFQYYEEEERQRGNFPDRFSGHQFPNYSSELNVNALLLGDSALYLCAGSLEKGGTYEQYFGPGTRLTVT.

This clonotype was detected only a few times. The chain uses TRBV12-3 or TRBV12-4 and TRBJ1-5; D possibly corresponds to TRBD1 (6 bases). The V end was cut by 5 bases, the J end by 6 bases, with 17 bases between. CDR3 length: 15 residues. The CDR3 loop reads CASSPRDIVAQPQHF. The CDR3 DNA reads as TGTGCCAGCAGTCCCCGGGACATCGTAGCTCAGCCCCAGCATTTT.

V usage is TRBV27 and J usage is TRBJ2-7; 10 nucleotides match TRBD1. Looked up from germline, CDR1 is MNHEY and CDR2 is SMNVEV (reference sequence). This CDR3 spans 16 amino acids. Germline trimming cut 10 bases from V and 4 bases from J; bases unmatched to any gene: 16. The CDR3 region is CATQRSAGTGVYEQYF. CDR3 DNA: TGTGCCACACAAAGGTCGGCCGGGACAGGGGTTTACGAGCAGTACTTC.

A few counts support this clonotype. The CDR3 DNA reads as TGTGCCAGCAGCTCTCGGGCCCAAAACCCCGGCGGCTACACCTTC. Residues: CASSSRAQNPGGYTF. The chain joins TRBV7-2 to TRBJ1-2; D gene uncertain. CDR1 and CDR2 from the germline V gene are SGHTA and FQGNSA. Trimming removed 4 bases from V and 8 bases from J, with 20 bases in between. The CDR3 is made up of 15 amino acids.

This chain links TRBV7-2 with TRBJ2-1; D uncertain. Trimming cost V 5 bases and J 4 bases, with 9 bases left between them. CDR3 length: 13 amino acids. Germline V gene lookup returns CDR1 SGHTA and CDR2 FQGNSA. CDR3 amino acids: CASSPVVYNEQFF. The CDR3 region has the DNA TGTGCCAGCAGCCCAGTTGTATACAATGAGCAGTTCTTC.

This chain joins TRBV20-1 and TRBJ2-1; D uncertain. Trimming took off 3 bases at V and 4 bases at J, with 7 bases between the two ends. This CDR3 region has 12 residues. Germline loops: CDR1 DFQATT, CDR2 SNEGSKA (reference sequence). The CDR3 region is CSARFVYNEQFF. The CDR3 DNA sequence: TGCAGTGCTAGGTTCGTGTACAATGAGCAGTTCTTC.

This clonotype was seen repeatedly, ten times or more. In DNA, the CDR3 is TGCAGTGCTAGGACAGGGGATCAGCCCCAGCATTTT. Its protein product is CSARTGDQPQHF. The rearrangement joins TRBV20-1 to TRBJ1-5, with TRBD1 matching 8 bases. Germline CDR1 and CDR2: DFQATT and SNEGSKA (reference sequence). Trimming at V came to 3 bases and at J to 5 bases, leaving 0 bases not matched to a gene. This CDR3 has 12 residues.

This chain links TRBV4-2 with TRBJ1-2; D uncertain. V was trimmed by 1 base and J by 8 bases, leaving 5 bases between them. CDR1 is LGHNA and CDR2 is YNFKEQ in the germline V gene. This CDR3 contains 11 residues. The CDR3 reads CASSQGTGYTF. CDR3 coding DNA: TGTGCCAGCAGCCAAGGTACCGGCTACACCTTC.

This clonotype was seen a few times. This rearrangement joins TRBV18 to TRBJ2-3, with 13 bases matching TRBD2. This CDR3 contains 14 residues. In germline, CDR1 is KGHSH, CDR2 LQKENI. J lost 9 bases, V lost 5 bases, and 5 bases had no gene match. CDR3 sequence (DNA): TGTGCCAGCTCAGCCGGGACTAGCGGGATAACGCAGTATTTT. Its protein is CASSAGTSGITQYF.

The rearrangement uses TRBV5-5 and TRBJ2-3; TRBD2 agrees at 15 bases. V was pared by 3 bases and J by 5 bases, with 7 bases of the junction left unmatched. Germline CDR1 and CDR2: SGHKS and YYEKEE (reference sequence). The CDR3 consists of 17 residues. The CDR3 region is CASSSWTSGRAGDTQYF. DNA of the CDR3: TGTGCCAGCAGCTCCTGGACTAGCGGGAGGGCCGGAGATACGCAGTATTTT.

This clonotype was picked up a small number of times. The chain couples TRBV5-1 to TRBJ2-7, with D possibly being TRBD2 (6 bases). CDR3 length: 14 amino acids. Trimming stripped 0 bases from V and 0 bases from J, with 7 bases between. CDR1 and CDR2 (germline): SGHRS, YFSETQ. The CDR3 coding sequence is TGCGCCAGCAGCTTGGGCGGGACCTCCTACGAGCAGTACTTC. Translating it yields CASSLGGTSYEQYF.

The chain is built from TRBV12-3 or TRBV12-4 and TRBJ2-3, with D perhaps matching TRBD1 (5 bases). V was trimmed by 2 bases and J by 4 bases, leaving 10 bases between them. The CDR3 is made up of 14 amino acids. CDR3 DNA: TGTGCCAGCAGTTTAAATGGGGCTGCAGATACGCAGTATTTT. Its protein is CASSLNGAADTQYF.

The genes are TRBV7-2 and TRBJ2-3; weak D call: TRBD2 (5 bases). Germline V CDR1 and CDR2: SGHTA, FQGNSA. The CDR3 sequence is 16 residues long. V shed 5 bases and J shed 0 bases, with 15 bases lying between them. Here the CDR3 reads CASSALALPSTDTQYF. The CDR3 bases are TGTGCCAGCAGCGCCCTAGCCCTCCCCAGCACAGATACGCAGTATTTT.

This clonotype was seen a few times. J is TRBJ2-7 and V is TRBV7-2; TRBD1 is a possible D gene (5 bases). Trimming removed 2 bases from V and 3 bases from J, with 5 bases in between. Per the germline V gene, CDR1 is SGHTA and CDR2 is FQGNSA. The CDR3 is made up of 12 amino acids. CDR3 protein: CASSLTGYEQYF. In DNA form, the CDR3 reads TGTGCCAGCAGCTTAACAGGCTACGAGCAGTACTTC.

V is TRBV5-5 and J is TRBJ1-3; D call uncertain. The CDR3 contains 14 residues. CDR1 and CDR2 (germline): SGHKS, YYEKEE (reference sequence). V was cut by 0 bases and J by 8 bases, with 12 bases left in between. CDR3: CASSLGTSGDTIYF. CDR3 nucleotides: TGTGCCAGCAGCTTGGGGACCTCCGGGGACACCATATATTTT. Filled out from reference TRBV5-5 and TRBJ1-3, the complete variable domain reads DAGVTQSPTHLIKTRGQQVTLRCSPISGHKSVSWYQQVLGQGPQFIFQYYEKEERGRGNFPDRFSARQFPNYSSELNVNALLLGDSALYLCASSLGTSGDTIYFGEGSWLTVV.